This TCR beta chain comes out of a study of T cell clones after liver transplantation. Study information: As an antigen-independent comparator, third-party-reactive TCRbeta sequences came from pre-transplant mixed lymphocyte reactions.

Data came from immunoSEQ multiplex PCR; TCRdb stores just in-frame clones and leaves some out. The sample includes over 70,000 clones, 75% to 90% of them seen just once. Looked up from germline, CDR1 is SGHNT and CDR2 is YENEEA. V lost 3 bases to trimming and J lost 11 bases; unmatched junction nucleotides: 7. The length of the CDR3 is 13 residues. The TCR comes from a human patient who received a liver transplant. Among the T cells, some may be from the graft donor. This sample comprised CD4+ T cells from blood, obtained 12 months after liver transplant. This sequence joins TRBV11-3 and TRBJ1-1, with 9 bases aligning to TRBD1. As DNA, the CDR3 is TGTGCCAGCAGCTTCGGGACAGGGAGGGACGCTTTCTTT. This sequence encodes CASSFGTGRDAFF.